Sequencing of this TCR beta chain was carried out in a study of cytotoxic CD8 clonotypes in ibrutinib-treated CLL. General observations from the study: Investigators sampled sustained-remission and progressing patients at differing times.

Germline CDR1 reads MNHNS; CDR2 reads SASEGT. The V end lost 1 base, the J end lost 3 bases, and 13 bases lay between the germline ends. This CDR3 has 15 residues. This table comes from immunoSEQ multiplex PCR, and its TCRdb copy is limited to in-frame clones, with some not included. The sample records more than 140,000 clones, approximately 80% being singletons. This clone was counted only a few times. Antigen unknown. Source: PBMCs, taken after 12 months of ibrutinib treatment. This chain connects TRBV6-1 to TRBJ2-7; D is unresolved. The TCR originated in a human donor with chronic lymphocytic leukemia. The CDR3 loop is CASSEGKNYNYEQYF. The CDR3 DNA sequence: TGTGCCAGCAGTGAAGGGAAGAACTACAACTACGAGCAGTACTTC.